This T cell receptor beta chain stems from a study of early stage breast cancer tumors. Libraries were prepared by immunoSEQ multiplex PCR; TCRdb keeps only in-frame clonotypes and omits some of them. The repertoire holds some 30,000 clones, with roughly 86% as singletons. In germline, CDR1 is ENHRY, CDR2 SYGVKD. The CDR3 loop spans 13 amino acids. V was clipped by 3 bases and J by 4 bases, with 9 bases between them. The sequence derives from a person aged 45 to 59 with breast cancer. This rearrangement joins TRBV10-3 to TRBJ1-2, with D unclear. Sample: blood. The CDR3 DNA sequence: TGTGCCATCAGTGAAATCGAGGGCTATGGCTACACCTTC. This sequence encodes CAISEIEGYGYTF.